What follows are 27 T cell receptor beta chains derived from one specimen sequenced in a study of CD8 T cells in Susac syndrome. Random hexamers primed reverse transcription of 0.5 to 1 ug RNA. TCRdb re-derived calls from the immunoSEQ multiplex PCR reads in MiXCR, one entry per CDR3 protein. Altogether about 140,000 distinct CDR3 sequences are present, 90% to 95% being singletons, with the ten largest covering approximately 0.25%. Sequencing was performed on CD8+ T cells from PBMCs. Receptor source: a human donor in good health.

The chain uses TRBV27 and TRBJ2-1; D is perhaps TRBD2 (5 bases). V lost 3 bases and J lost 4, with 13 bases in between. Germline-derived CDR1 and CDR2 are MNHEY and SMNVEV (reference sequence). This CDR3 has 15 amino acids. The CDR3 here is CASSFVSSRYNEQFF. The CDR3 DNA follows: TGTGCCAGCAGTTTTGTGTCTAGCAGATACAATGAGCAGTTCTTC.

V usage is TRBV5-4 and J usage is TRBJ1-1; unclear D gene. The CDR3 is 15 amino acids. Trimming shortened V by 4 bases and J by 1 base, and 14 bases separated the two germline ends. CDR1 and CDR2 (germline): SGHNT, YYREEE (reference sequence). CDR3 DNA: TGTGCCAGCAGCCCTCCCCACGGCCCGAACACTGAAGCTTTCTTT. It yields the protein CASSPPHGPNTEAFF.

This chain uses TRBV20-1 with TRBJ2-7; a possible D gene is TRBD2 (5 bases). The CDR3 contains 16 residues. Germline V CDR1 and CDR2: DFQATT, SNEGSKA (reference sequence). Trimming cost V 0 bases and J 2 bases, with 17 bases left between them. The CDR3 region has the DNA TGCAGTGCTAGAGAGGTTAGGACTCTAAGAGCCTACGAGCAGTACTTC. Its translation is CSAREVRTLRAYEQYF.

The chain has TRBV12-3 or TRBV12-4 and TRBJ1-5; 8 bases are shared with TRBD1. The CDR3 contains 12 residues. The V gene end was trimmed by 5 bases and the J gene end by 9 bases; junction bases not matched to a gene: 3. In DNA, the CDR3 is TGTGCCAGCAGTCTTGGGACAGGGCCCCAGCATTTT. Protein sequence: CASSLGTGPQHF.

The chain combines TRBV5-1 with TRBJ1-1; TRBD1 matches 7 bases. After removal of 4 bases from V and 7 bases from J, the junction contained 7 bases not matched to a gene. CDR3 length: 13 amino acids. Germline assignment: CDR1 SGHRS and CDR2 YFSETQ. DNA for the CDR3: TGCGCCAGCAGCCAGACAGGGTGGGTTGAAGCTTTCTTT. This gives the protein CASSQTGWVEAFF.

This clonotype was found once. CDR3 DNA sequence: TGCAGTGCTTCGGGACAGGAACTAGCCAAAAACATTCAGTACTTC. Translating gives CSASGQELAKNIQYF. The chain joins TRBV20-1 to TRBJ2-4, with 8 positions matching TRBD1. Per germline, CDR1 DFQATT and CDR2 SNEGSKA (reference sequence). The CDR3 runs to 15 residues. V lost 5 bases and J lost 0; bases outside the gene matches: 6.

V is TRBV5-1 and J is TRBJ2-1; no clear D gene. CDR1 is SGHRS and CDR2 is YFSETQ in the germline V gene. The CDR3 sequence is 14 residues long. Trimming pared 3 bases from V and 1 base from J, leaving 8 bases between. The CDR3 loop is CASSYWESYNEQFF. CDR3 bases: TGCGCCAGCAGCTACTGGGAATCCTACAATGAGCAGTTCTTC.

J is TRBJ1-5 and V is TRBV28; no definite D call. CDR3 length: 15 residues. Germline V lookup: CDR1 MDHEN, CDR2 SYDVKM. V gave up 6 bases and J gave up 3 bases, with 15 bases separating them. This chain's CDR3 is CASRLIGFANQPQHF. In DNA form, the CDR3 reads TGTGCCAGCAGACTTATAGGGTTTGCCAATCAGCCCCAGCATTTT.

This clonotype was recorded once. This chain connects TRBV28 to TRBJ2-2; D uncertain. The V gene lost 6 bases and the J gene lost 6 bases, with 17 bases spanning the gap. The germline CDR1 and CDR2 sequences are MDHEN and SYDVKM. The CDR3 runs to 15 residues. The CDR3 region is CASRPQVQFSGELFF. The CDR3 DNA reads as TGTGCCAGCAGACCCCAGGTCCAGTTTTCCGGGGAGCTGTTTTTT.

Here the CDR3 reads CASSLLTNEQFF. CDR3 DNA: TGTGCCAGCAGCTTACTCACGAATGAGCAGTTCTTC. This chain uses TRBV13 with TRBJ2-1; unclear D gene. Germline CDR1 is PRHDT and CDR2 is FYEKMQ (reference sequence). Trimming stripped 2 bases from V and 7 bases from J, with 6 bases between. CDR3 length equals 12 residues.

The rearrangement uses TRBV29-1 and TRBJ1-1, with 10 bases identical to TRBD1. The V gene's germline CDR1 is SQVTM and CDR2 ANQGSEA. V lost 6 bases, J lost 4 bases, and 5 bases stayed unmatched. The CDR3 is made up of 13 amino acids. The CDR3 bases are TGCAGCGTGACAGGGGGCGAATCCACTGAAGCTTTCTTT. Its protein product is CSVTGGESTEAFF.

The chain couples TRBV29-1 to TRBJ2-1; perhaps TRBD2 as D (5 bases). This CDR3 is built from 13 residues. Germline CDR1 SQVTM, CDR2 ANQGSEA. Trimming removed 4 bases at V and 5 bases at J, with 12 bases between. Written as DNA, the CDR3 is TGCAGCGTTGTTGGCGACTATAACAATGAGCAGTTCTTC. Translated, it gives CSVVGDYNNEQFF.

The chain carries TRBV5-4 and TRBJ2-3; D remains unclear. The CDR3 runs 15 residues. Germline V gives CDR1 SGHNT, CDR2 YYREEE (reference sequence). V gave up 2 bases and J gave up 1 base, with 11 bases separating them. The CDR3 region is CASSFNPDRTDTQYF. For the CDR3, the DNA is TGTGCCAGCAGCTTTAACCCTGACCGCACAGATACGCAGTATTTT.

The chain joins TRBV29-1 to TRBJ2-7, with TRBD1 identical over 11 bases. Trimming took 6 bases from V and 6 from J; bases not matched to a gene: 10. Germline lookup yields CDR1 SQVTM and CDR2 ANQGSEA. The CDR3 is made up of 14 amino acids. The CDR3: CSVYVRDRGFEQYF. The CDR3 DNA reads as TGCAGCGTCTATGTCCGGGACAGGGGGTTCGAGCAGTACTTC.

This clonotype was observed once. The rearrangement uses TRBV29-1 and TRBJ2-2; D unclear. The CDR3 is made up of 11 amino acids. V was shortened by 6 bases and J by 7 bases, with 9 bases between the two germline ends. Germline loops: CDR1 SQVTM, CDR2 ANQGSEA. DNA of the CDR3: TGCAGCGTGGTGAGCGACGGGGAGCTGTTTTTT. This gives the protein CSVVSDGELFF.

CDR3 DNA: TGTGCCAGCAGCTCCGGACTAGCGGGAGCACTTGAGCAGTTCTTC. Protein product: CASSSGLAGALEQFF. This sequence joins TRBV13 and TRBJ2-1; 13 bases are a match to TRBD2. The junction had 6 bases not matched to a gene; V was cut back by 4 bases and J by 9 bases. The CDR3 runs 15 residues. From germline, CDR1 is PRHDT and CDR2 FYEKMQ (reference sequence).

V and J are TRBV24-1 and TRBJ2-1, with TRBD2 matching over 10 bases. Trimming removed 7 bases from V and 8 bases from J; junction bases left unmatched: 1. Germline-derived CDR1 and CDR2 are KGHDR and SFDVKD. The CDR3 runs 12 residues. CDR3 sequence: CATSGTSDEQFF. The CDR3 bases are TGTGCCACCAGCGGGACTAGCGATGAGCAGTTCTTC.

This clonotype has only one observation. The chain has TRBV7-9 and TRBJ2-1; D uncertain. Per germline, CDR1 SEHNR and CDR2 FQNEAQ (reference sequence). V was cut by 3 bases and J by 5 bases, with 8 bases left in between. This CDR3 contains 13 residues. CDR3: CASSFPADNEQFF. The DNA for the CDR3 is TGTGCCAGCAGCTTCCCTGCGGACAATGAGCAGTTCTTC.

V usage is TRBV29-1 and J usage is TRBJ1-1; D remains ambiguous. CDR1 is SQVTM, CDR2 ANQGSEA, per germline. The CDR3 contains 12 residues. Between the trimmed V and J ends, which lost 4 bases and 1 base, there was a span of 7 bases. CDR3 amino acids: CSVVRENTEAFF. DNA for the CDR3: TGCAGCGTTGTGCGTGAGAACACTGAAGCTTTCTTT.

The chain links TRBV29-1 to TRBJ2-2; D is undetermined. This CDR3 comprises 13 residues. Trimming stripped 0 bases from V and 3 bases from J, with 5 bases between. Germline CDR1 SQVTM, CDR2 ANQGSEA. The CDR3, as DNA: TGCAGCGTTGAAGACCCGGACACCGGGGAGCTGTTTTTT. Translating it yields CSVEDPDTGELFF.

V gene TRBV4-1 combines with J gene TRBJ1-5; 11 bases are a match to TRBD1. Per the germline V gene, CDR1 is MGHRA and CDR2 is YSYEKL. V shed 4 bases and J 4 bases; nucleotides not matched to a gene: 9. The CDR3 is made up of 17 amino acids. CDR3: CASSRSPGDRGNQPQHF. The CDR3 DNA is TGCGCCAGCAGCCGCAGCCCGGGGGACAGGGGGAATCAGCCCCAGCATTTT.

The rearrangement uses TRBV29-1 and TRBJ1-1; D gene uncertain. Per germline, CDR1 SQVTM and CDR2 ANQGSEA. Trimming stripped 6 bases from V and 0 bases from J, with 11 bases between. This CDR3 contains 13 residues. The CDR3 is CSVPLGMNTEAFF. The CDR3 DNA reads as TGCAGCGTGCCCCTGGGGATGAACACTGAAGCTTTCTTT.

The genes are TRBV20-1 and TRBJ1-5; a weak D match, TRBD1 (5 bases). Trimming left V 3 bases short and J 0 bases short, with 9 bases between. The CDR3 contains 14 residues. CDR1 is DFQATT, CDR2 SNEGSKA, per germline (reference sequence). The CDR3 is CSARTDYSNQPQHF. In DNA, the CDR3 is TGCAGTGCTAGGACAGACTATAGCAATCAGCCCCAGCATTTT.

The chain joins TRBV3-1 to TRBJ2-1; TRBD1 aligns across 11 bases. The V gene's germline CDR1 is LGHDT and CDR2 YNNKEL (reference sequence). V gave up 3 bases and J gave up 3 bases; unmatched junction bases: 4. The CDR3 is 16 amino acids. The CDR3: CASSHAGQGDYNEQFF. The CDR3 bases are TGTGCCAGCAGCCACGCGGGACAGGGGGACTACAATGAGCAGTTCTTC.

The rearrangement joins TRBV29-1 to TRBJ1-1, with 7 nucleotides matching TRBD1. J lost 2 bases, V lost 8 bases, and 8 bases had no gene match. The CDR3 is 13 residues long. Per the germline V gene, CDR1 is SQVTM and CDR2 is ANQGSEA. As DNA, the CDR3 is TGCAGCTATAACAGGGGATCAAACACTGAAGCTTTCTTT. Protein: CSYNRGSNTEAFF.

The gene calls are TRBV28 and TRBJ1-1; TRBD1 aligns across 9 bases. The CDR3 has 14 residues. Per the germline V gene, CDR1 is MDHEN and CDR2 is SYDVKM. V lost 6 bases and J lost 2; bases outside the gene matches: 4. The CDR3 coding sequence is TGTGCCAGCAGGTACAGGGGGCCTAACACTGAAGCTTTCTTT. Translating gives CASRYRGPNTEAFF.

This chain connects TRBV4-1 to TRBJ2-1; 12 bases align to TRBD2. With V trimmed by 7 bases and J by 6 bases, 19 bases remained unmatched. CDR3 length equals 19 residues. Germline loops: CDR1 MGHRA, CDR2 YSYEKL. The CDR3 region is CASTQRGTSGSGAINEQFF. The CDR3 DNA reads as TGCGCCAGCACCCAGCGGGGGACTAGCGGGTCTGGGGCCATCAATGAGCAGTTCTTC.